The 27 T cell receptor beta chains in this list originate from one sample, sequenced in a study of blood T cell repertoires in COVID-19. The repertoire was sequenced with immunoSEQ multiplex PCR; TCRdb's copy has only in-frame clones and lacks some. Among about 430,000 clones listed, approximately 91% were seen once. The sample comprised PBMCs or T cells enriched from blood (not recorded which). The receptors originated from a woman younger than 30 who had been exposed to COVID-19.

DNA of the CDR3: TGTGCCACCAGTGATTTGCAGGCCGCAGGGGATAATGAGCAGTTCTTC. The encoded protein is CATSDLQAAGDNEQFF. V is TRBV24-1 and J is TRBJ2-1, with D possibly TRBD1 on 6 matching bases. The CDR3 loop spans 16 amino acids. The V and J ends lost 0 bases and 7 bases respectively, with 15 bases between them. In germline, CDR1 is KGHDR, CDR2 SFDVKD.

The chain carries TRBV7-2 and TRBJ1-1; D may be TRBD1 (6 bases). The V end lost 1 base, the J end lost 4 bases, and 13 bases lay between the germline ends. The germline V gene encodes CDR1 SGHTA and CDR2 FQGNSA. This CDR3 region has 15 residues. CDR3 bases: TGTGCCAGCAGCTTAGGAGGTACAGGGATCACTGAAGCTTTCTTT. Protein: CASSLGGTGITEAFF.

The V gene is TRBV28, the J gene TRBJ2-7; 9 bases agree with TRBD2. CDR1 is MDHEN and CDR2 is SYDVKM in the germline V gene. The CDR3 has 15 amino acids. V lost 3 bases to trimming and J lost 4 bases; unmatched junction nucleotides: 7. The CDR3 loop reads CASSFYRLAVYEQYF. The CDR3 DNA follows: TGTGCCAGCAGTTTTTACCGACTAGCGGTGTACGAGCAGTACTTC. The variable domain in full, with the rest retrieved from reference TRBV28 and TRBJ2-7, is DVKVTQSSRYLVKRTGEKVFLECVQDMDHENMFWYRQDPGLGLRLIYFSYDVKMKEKGDIPEGYSVSREKKERFSLILESASTNQTSMYLCASSFYRLAVYEQYFGPGTRLTVT.

The chain has TRBV19 and TRBJ1-3; no firm D call. V was clipped by 3 bases and J by 0 bases, with 18 bases between them. The CDR3 runs 18 residues. From germline, CDR1 is LNHDA and CDR2 SQIVND (reference sequence). DNA of the CDR3: TGTGCCAGTAGTATTTCCACCCCGTCGGGGTTCTCTGGAAACACCATATATTTT. This translates into CASSISTPSGFSGNTIYF.

This clone has a single count. V and J are TRBV9 and TRBJ1-2; D may be TRBD1 (5 bases). V was cut by 0 bases and J by 0 bases, with 12 bases left in between. This CDR3 spans 16 amino acids. CDR1 is SGDLS and CDR2 is YYNGEE in the germline V gene. The CDR3 region has the DNA TGTGCCAGCAGCGTAGGATGGGGCCTCACTAACTATGGCTACACCTTC. It is translated as CASSVGWGLTNYGYTF.

The CDR3 sequence: CASSLTGTGGEKLFF. DNA of the CDR3: TGTGCCAGCAGCTTGACCGGGACAGGGGGTGAAAAACTGTTTTTT. The rearrangement joins TRBV7-9 to TRBJ1-4; 11 bases are a match to TRBD1. The germline gives CDR1 SEHNR, CDR2 FQNEAQ (reference sequence). CDR3 length: 15 amino acids. Losses at the gene ends were 3 bases for V and 7 bases for J; bases not matched to a gene: 4.

The V gene is TRBV2, the J gene TRBJ1-2; D not resolved. The CDR3 runs to 14 residues. The germline gives CDR1 SNHLY, CDR2 FYNNEI. With 0 bases removed from V and 4 bases from J, the gap between germline ends came to 9 bases. The CDR3 sequence: CASSEARQFYGYTF. The CDR3 coding sequence is TGTGCCAGCAGTGAAGCGCGGCAGTTCTATGGCTACACCTTC.

This clone was seen once. The gene calls are TRBV2 and TRBJ1-4; D remains unclear. Deletions cut 5 bases from V and 0 bases from J, with 19 bases between. The CDR3 runs 18 residues. CDR1 and CDR2 from the germline V gene are SNHLY and FYNNEI. CDR3 in DNA: TGTGCCAGCAGTCCTCGCGGGAGCTATGATCCAACTAATGAAAAACTGTTTTTT. The encoded protein is CASSPRGSYDPTNEKLFF.

This clone was seen just once. This chain joins TRBV13 and TRBJ2-1; D gene ambiguous. CDR1 is PRHDT and CDR2 is FYEKMQ in the germline V gene (reference sequence). The CDR3 length is 14 residues. V shed 3 bases and J shed 1 base, with 7 bases lying between them. The CDR3 sequence: CASSFESSYNEQFF. The CDR3 DNA reads TGTGCCAGCAGCTTTGAGAGTTCCTACAATGAGCAGTTCTTC.

This chain uses TRBV7-8 with TRBJ2-7, with 8 bases that match TRBD1. Germline lookup yields CDR1 SGHVS and CDR2 FQNEAQ. Trimming at V came to 5 bases and at J to 3 bases, leaving 9 bases not matched to a gene. This CDR3 is built from 15 residues. The CDR3 nucleotides are TGTGCCAGCAGCCCAAAGACAGGGGTATTCTACGAGCAGTACTTC. Its protein is CASSPKTGVFYEQYF.

This sequence joins TRBV9 and TRBJ2-6; D is possibly TRBD2 (6 bases). Trimming left V 1 base short and J 0 bases short, with 11 bases between. Germline CDR1 and CDR2: SGDLS and YYNGEE. This CDR3 region has 17 residues. CDR3 loop: CASSVIRGGSGANVLTF. CDR3 nucleotides: TGTGCCAGCAGCGTAATTAGGGGAGGCTCTGGGGCCAACGTCCTGACTTTC.

DNA for the CDR3: TGTGCCAGCAGCCAAGGCCTAGCGGGGGGTCCAGATACGCAGTATTTT. This codes for CASSQGLAGGPDTQYF. The rearrangement uses TRBV4-2 and TRBJ2-3; 11 positions match TRBD2. This CDR3 is built from 16 residues. The junction had 4 bases not matched to a gene; V was cut back by 1 base and J by 4 bases. The germline gives CDR1 LGHNA, CDR2 YNFKEQ.

This chain links TRBV6-6 with TRBJ1-6; 9 bases are a match to TRBD1. CDR3 length: 17 amino acids. The trim removed 5 bases at V and 0 bases at J, leaving 5 bases unmatched. Germline V lookup: CDR1 MNHNY, CDR2 SVGAGI (reference sequence). The CDR3 sequence: CASSRGQGISYNSPLHF. CDR3 DNA: TGTGCCAGCAGTCGGGGACAGGGAATCTCCTATAATTCACCCCTCCACTTT.

The V gene is TRBV5-6, the J gene TRBJ1-1; D is unresolved. Germline assignment: CDR1 SGHDT and CDR2 YYEEEE. The germline V and J ends were trimmed by 0 bases and 2 bases, with 8 bases remaining between them. The CDR3 spans 14 residues. CDR3: CASSLGVANTEAFF. The CDR3 DNA reads as TGTGCCAGCAGCTTGGGTGTGGCCAACACTGAAGCTTTCTTT.

The CDR3 sequence: CASSESRTGGALGVEAFF. CDR3 coding DNA: TGCGCCAGCAGTGAGTCCCGGACAGGGGGCGCCTTGGGTGTTGAAGCTTTCTTT. This rearrangement joins TRBV10-1 to TRBJ1-1; TRBD1 matches 11 bases. CDR3 length equals 18 residues. Germline CDR1 reads WNHNN; CDR2 reads SYGVQD (reference sequence). Trimming at V came to 0 bases and at J to 7 bases, leaving 13 bases not matched to a gene.

The rearrangement uses TRBV5-1 and TRBJ2-5; TRBD1 is a possible D gene (5 bases). The germline V gene has CDR1 SGHRS and CDR2 YFSETQ. CDR3 size: 13 residues. V was trimmed by 5 bases and J by 4 bases, leaving 12 bases between them. DNA of the CDR3: TGCGCCAGCAGTACAGCCCAGGGAGAGACCCAGTACTTC. Translation gives CASSTAQGETQYF.

The chain is built from TRBV18 and TRBJ2-1; D ambiguous. The CDR3 loop spans 13 amino acids. The V gene lost 4 bases and the J gene lost 0 bases, with 4 bases spanning the gap. Germline V gene data show CDR1 as KGHSH and CDR2 as LQKENI. The CDR3, as DNA: TGTGCCAGCTCACAGAGCTCCTACAATGAGCAGTTCTTC. This gives the protein CASSQSSYNEQFF. Looking up the rest from reference TRBV18 and TRBJ2-1 gives the full variable domain: NAGVMQNPRHLVRRRGQEARLRCSPMKGHSHVYWYRQLPEEGLKFMVYLQKENIIDESGMPKERFSAEFPKEGPSILRIQQVVRGDSAAYFCASSQSSYNEQFFGPGTRLTVL.

This chain links TRBV9 with TRBJ2-1; 8 bases are a match to TRBD2. This CDR3 is built from 17 residues. Losses at the gene ends were 0 bases for V and 6 bases for J; bases not matched to a gene: 11. Per the germline V gene, CDR1 is SGDLS and CDR2 is YYNGEE. CDR3 DNA: TGTGCCAGCAGCGTAGAATGGGGAAGCGGGAGCCTCAATGAGCAGTTCTTC. Its translation: CASSVEWGSGSLNEQFF. The entire variable domain, with the rest obtained from reference TRBV9 and TRBJ2-1, is as follows: DSGVTQTPKHLITATGQRVTLRCSPRSGDLSVYWYQQSLDQGLQFLIQYYNGEERAKGNILERFSAQQFPDLHSELNLSSLELGDSALYFCASSVEWGSGSLNEQFFGPGTRLTVL.

The chain joins TRBV11-3 to TRBJ1-5; the match to TRBD1 covers 11 bases. Germline CDR1 is SGHNT and CDR2 is YENEEA. The CDR3 sequence is 19 residues long. Germline trimming cut 0 bases from V and 4 bases from J; bases unmatched to any gene: 11. The CDR3 here is CASSLDLGFGTGGNQPQHF. The CDR3 nucleotides read TGTGCCAGCAGCTTAGATCTTGGATTTGGGACAGGGGGGAATCAGCCCCAGCATTTT.

The rearrangement uses TRBV7-9 and TRBJ2-5, with a weak D call TRBD1 (5 bases). V was pared by 10 bases and J by 0 bases, with 12 bases between. Germline V CDR1 and CDR2: SEHNR, FQNEAQ (reference sequence). This CDR3 has 13 amino acids. The CDR3 nucleotides are TGTGCCACCCTCCAGGGAAACCAAGAGACCCAGTACTTC. Translating it yields CATLQGNQETQYF.

This chain joins TRBV4-2 and TRBJ1-5; D unclear. The CDR3 is 15 residues long. V gave up 1 base and J gave up 7 bases, with 14 bases separating them. CDR1 and CDR2 (germline): LGHNA, YNFKEQ. The CDR3 nucleotides are TGTGCCAGCAGCCAAGCCTTCCCCGGTAGCCAGCCCCAGCATTTT. It encodes CASSQAFPGSQPQHF.

This rearrangement joins TRBV7-2 to TRBJ2-3; no reliable D call. There are 14 residues in the CDR3. Germline V lookup: CDR1 SGHTA, CDR2 FQGNSA. Trimming left V 5 bases short and J 3 bases short, with 12 bases between. Written as DNA, the CDR3 is TGTGCCAGCAGCAAACGAACGAGGACAGATACGCAGTATTTT. Its protein product is CASSKRTRTDTQYF.

The chain links TRBV5-1 to TRBJ1-6; D uncertain. The CDR3 length is 12 residues. Germline V lookup: CDR1 SGHRS, CDR2 YFSETQ. The ends were cut back, 5 bases at V and 6 bases at J, with 6 bases in the middle. CDR3: CASRTPNSPLHF. The CDR3 bases are TGCGCCAGCAGGACTCCTAATTCACCCCTCCACTTT.

The chain joins TRBV7-9 to TRBJ2-7; TRBD2 agrees at 13 bases. The CDR3 runs 17 residues. V lost 4 bases, J lost 2 bases, and 8 bases stayed unmatched. CDR1 and CDR2 from the germline V gene are SEHNR and FQNEAQ (reference sequence). The CDR3 nucleotides read TGTGCCAGCAGCTCCACGGGACTAGCGGGGCTTACCTACGAGCAGTACTTC. Encoded protein: CASSSTGLAGLTYEQYF.

Note on this clone: Other DNA variants within this sample encode the same CDR3. V is TRBV9 and J is TRBJ2-3; perhaps TRBD2 as D (5 bases). This CDR3 spans 15 amino acids. The germline V gene encodes CDR1 SGDLS and CDR2 YYNGEE. V was cut by 0 bases and J by 3 bases, with 11 bases left in between. The CDR3 DNA is TGTGCCAGCAGCGTAGCCAGCGGAAGAACAGATACGCAGTATTTT. Its translation is CASSVASGRTDTQYF.

V usage is TRBV6-2 or TRBV6-3 and J usage is TRBJ1-1; D ambiguous. There are 13 residues in the CDR3. Germline values: CDR1 MNHEY, CDR2 SVGEGT. Trimming shortened V by 5 bases and J by 2 bases, and 9 bases separated the two germline ends. CDR3 sequence: CASSGVGNTEAFF. The CDR3 region has the DNA TGTGCCAGCAGTGGAGTTGGAAACACTGAAGCTTTCTTT.

The chain couples TRBV24-1 to TRBJ1-3; D is unresolved. CDR3 size: 12 residues. CDR1 and CDR2 (germline): KGHDR, SFDVKD. V gave up 5 bases and J gave up 1 base, with 2 bases separating them. DNA of the CDR3: TGTGCCACCAGTGCATCTGGAAACACCATATATTTT. Protein product: CATSASGNTIYF.